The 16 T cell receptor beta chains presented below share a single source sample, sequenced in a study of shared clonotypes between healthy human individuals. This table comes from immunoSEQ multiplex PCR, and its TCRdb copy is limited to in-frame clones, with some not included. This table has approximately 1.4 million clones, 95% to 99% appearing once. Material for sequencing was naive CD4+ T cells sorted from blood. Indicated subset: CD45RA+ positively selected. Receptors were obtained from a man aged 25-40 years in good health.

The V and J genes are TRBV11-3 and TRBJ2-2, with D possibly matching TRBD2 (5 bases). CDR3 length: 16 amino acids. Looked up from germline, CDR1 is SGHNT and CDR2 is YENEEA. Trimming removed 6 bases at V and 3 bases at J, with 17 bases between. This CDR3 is CASSSTRIWDTGELFF. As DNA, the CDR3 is TGTGCCAGCAGTTCAACTAGGATATGGGACACCGGGGAGCTGTTTTTT.

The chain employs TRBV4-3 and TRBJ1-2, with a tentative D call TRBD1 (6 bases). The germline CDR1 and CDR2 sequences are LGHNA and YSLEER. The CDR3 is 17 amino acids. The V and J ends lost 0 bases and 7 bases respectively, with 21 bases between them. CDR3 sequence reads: CASSQDPPGGVLSGYTF. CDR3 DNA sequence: TGCGCCAGCAGCCAAGATCCCCCGGGGGGCGTGCTATCTGGCTACACCTTC.

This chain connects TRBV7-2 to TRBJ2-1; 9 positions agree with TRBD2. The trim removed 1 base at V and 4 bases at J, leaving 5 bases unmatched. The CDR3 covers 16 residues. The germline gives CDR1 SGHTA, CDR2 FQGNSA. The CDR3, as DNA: TGTGCCAGCAGCTTAGACTCTAGCGGGATTTACAATGAGCAGTTCTTC. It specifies CASSLDSSGIYNEQFF.

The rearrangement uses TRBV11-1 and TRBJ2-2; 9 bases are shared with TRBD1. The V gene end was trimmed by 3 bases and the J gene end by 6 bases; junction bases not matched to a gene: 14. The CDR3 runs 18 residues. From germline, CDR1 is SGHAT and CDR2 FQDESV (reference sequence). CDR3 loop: CASSFLATGGAAPGELFF. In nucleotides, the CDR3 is TGTGCCAGCAGCTTCCTGGCCACAGGGGGCGCGGCTCCCGGGGAGCTGTTTTTT.

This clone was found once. The CDR3 DNA is TGTGCCAGCTCACCCCCTGGGGAGGGGGCCCGCAGCGAGACCCAGTACTTC. It is translated as CASSPPGEGARSETQYF. V is TRBV18 and J is TRBJ2-5; D is perhaps TRBD1 or TRBD2 (7 bases each). In germline, CDR1 is KGHSH, CDR2 LQKENI. The CDR3 is 17 amino acids. V lost 3 bases and J 5 bases, leaving 22 bases between the germline ends.

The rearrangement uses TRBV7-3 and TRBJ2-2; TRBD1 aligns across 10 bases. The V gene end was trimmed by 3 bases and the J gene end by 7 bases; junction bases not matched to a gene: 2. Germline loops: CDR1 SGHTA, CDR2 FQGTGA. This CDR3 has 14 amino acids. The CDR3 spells CASSLGQGNGELFF. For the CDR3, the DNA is TGTGCCAGCAGCTTGGGACAGGGGAACGGGGAGCTGTTTTTT.

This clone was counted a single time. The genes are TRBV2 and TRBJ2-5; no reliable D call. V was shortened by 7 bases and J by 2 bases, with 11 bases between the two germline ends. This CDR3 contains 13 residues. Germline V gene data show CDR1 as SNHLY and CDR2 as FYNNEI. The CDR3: CASTLGRQETQYF. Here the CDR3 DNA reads TGTGCCAGCACCCTCGGAAGGCAAGAGACCCAGTACTTC.

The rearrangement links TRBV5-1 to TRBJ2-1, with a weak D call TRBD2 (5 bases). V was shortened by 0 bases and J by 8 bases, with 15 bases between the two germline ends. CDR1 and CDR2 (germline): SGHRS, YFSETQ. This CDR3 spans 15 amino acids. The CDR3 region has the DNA TGCGCCAGCAGCTTGGCCAGCGGCCCCGGGGATGAGCAGTTCTTC. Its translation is CASSLASGPGDEQFF. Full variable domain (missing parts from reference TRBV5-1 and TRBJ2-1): KAGVTQTPRYLIKTRGQQVTLSCSPISGHRSVSWYQQTPGQGLQFLFEYFSETQRNKGNFPGRFSGRQFSNSRSEMNVSTLELGDSALYLCASSLASGPGDEQFFGPGTRLTVL.

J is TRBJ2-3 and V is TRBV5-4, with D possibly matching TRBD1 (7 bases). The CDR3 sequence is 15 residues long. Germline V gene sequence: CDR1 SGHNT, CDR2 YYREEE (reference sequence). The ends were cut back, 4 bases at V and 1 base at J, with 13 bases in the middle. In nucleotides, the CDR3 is TGTGCCAGCAGCCCAGGGGGGAGACGCACAGATACGCAGTATTTT. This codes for CASSPGGRRTDTQYF.

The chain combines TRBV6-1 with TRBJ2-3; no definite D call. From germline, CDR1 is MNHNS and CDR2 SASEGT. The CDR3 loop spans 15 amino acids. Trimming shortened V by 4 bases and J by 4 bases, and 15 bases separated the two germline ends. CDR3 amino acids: CASSVSMGWSDTQYF. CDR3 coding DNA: TGTGCCAGCAGTGTCAGTATGGGTTGGTCAGATACGCAGTATTTT.

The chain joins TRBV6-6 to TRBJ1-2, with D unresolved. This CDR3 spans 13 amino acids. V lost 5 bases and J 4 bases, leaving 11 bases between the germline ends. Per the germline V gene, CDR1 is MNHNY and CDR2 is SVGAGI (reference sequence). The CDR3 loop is CASSQRIGYGYTF. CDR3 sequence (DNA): TGTGCCAGCAGTCAACGGATTGGCTATGGCTACACCTTC.

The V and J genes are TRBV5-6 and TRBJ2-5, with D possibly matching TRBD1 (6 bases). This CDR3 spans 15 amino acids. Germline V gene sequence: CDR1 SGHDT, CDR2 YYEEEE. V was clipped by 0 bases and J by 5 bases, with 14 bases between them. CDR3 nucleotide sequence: TGTGCCAGCAGCTTGGATGGCAGGGGTGGGGAGACCCAGTACTTC. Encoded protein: CASSLDGRGGETQYF.

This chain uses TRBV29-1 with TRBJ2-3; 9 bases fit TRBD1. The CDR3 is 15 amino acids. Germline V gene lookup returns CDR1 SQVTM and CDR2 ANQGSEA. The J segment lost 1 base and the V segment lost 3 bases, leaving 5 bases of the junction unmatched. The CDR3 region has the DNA TGCAGCGTTGATGGGACAGGGTTGGGCACAGATACGCAGTATTTT. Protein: CSVDGTGLGTDTQYF.

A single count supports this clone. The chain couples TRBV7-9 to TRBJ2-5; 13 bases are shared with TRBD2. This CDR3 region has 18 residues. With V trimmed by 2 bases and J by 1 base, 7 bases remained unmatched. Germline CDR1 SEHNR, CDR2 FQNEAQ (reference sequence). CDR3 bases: TGTGCCAGCAGCTTACGAATTGGACTAGCGGGAGCCCAAGAGACCCAGTACTTC. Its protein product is CASSLRIGLAGAQETQYF.

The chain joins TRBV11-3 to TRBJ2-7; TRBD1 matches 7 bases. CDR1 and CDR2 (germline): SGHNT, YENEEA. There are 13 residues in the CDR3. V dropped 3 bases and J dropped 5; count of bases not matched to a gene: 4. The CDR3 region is CASSLRQGNEQYF. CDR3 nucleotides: TGTGCCAGCAGCTTGAGACAGGGCAACGAGCAGTACTTC.

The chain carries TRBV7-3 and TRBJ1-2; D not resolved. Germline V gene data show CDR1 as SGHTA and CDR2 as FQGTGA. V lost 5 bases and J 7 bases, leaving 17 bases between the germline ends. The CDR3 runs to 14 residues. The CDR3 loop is CASSDPGEKGGYTF. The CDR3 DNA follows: TGTGCCAGCAGCGACCCCGGGGAAAAAGGTGGCTACACCTTC.